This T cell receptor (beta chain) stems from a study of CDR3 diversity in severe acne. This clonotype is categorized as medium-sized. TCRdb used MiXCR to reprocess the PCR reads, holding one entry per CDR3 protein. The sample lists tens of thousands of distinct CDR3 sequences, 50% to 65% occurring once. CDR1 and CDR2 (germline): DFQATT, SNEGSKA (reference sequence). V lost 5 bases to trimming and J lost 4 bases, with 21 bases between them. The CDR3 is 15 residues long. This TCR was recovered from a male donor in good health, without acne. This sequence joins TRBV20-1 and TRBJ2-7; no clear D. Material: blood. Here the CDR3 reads CSAAASVRGSYEQYF. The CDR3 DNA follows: TGCAGTGCTGCCGCCTCCGTCCGAGGTAGTTACGAGCAGTACTTC.